Here is one TCR beta chain with its context. Its specific antigen is unknown. It has no much larger one-base neighbor in the sample; base qualities were not kept. V is reduced by 5 bases and J by 7 bases, leaving a spacing of 15 bases between them. The CDR3 sequence holds 14 residues, the cysteine and phenylalanine included. Only CDR3 DNA remains: 42 bases, in frame from the first base. The germline V gene (reference sequence) provides CDR1 PRHDT and CDR2 FYEKMQ. The record originates from a study of shared clonotypes between healthy human individuals (dated by TCRdb to the early 2020s). For context, the study as a whole: The cohort included a few men and a couple of women between 18 and 49 years of age. Per donor, three plates each were used for CD4 naive and CD4 memory, two for CD8 naive, and one for CD8 memory. To estimate repertoire size and how much clonotypes are shared between individuals, the study performed deep sequencing of blood TCR repertoires from a handful of healthy adults. To increase sequencing depth and limit assay-specific biases, TCR repertoire library preparation and sequencing were carried out by different laboratories using diverse techniques. Per donor, leukapheresis produced somewhere between about 0.8 and 9 billion PBMCs. What the work shows at the level of the full study, not this receptor alone: Compared with non-shared clonotypes, clonotypes shared by all four sorted-subset donors had higher generation probabilities. When a few donors were compared, the shared fraction of clonotypes was approximately 5% for naive CD4, less than 4% for naive CD8, more than 2% for memory CD4, and 0.3% to 0.5% for memory CD8. Based on pairwise subsampling, the degree of clonotype sharing among donors was expected to be affected by sequencing depth. Incomplete sequencing was indicated by rarefaction of sorted-subset datasets, despite the large sequencing depth. Sampling was restricted to blood, and TCR repertoires in tissues likely differ from the TCR repertoires found in blood. The small number of donors limited the genetic and exposure-history diversity represented. Naive subsets generally had larger estimated clonotype richness than memory subsets did.

Using the deep immunoSEQ assay, multiplex PCR amplified TCR CDR3 regions from genomic DNA. Genomic DNA extracted from each cell subset was distributed evenly over all wells of several immunoSEQ 96-well plates, and each plate served as one replicate. For sorted subsets, each replicate PCR was loaded with 200 ng genomic DNA, equivalent to 30,000 or so T cell genomes. Purified libraries were measured with a Qubit 3.0 fluorometer, size-checked on a Bioanalyzer 2100, and measured again with the KAPA Library Quantification kit. Every immunoSEQ 96-well plate was sequenced on a dedicated single-read 150-cycle Illumina NextSeq 550 flow cell. The authors' pipeline ran thus. Because the immunoSEQ output included only junctional sequences and no quality scores, the filtering could not be the same as the filtering used for full-length reads. To assign V/J genes and CDR3, sequences were annotated against IMGT germline references using PyIR, a Python wrapper for IgBLAST v1.9. Reads were filtered out if the reads had weak V/J assignments (E-value above 1e-6), no CDR3, stop codons, out-of-frame junctions, or ambiguous translated residues. V3J clonotypes were defined as sequences sharing an identical inferred V gene, J gene, and CDR3 amino acid sequence. The percentage overlap between two repertoires was calculated by dividing the number of shared unique clonotypes by the size of the smaller repertoire. RTK rarefaction, the Chao1 estimator, and Recon v2.1 estimates of unobserved clonotypes were used to assess repertoire richness. Generation probabilities were computed with OLGA for all TCRbeta clonotypes obtained by the gDNA method from four donors. The source is immuneACCESS, and TCRdb retained only in-frame sequences with V and J called. Part of the clones is not carried over; for the studies checked, unresolved V genes explain less than half of this, and the remainder is unexplained. V, J and clone size reflect that table, while D and trimming were determined from the DNA. The sample has approximately 2,000,000 clones on record, 93% of them singletons. The ten largest clones capture more than 1.5% of the sample.

CD8 naive samples were CD45RO-negative cells positively selected for CCR7, giving a CD45RA+CCR7+ population that excluded TemRA cells. Healthy HIV-negative adults with no recently reported acute infections or vaccinations were included as donors. All donors were Caucasian adults living in Nashville, Tennessee, USA. Blood was obtained by leukapheresis, after which PBMCs were separated by Ficoll-Histopaque density gradient centrifugation and cryopreserved in liquid nitrogen vapor phase. Analytical flow cytometry was used to check the purity and quantity of every magnetically sorted T cell population. From each sorted fraction, genomic DNA was isolated and quantified by UV absorbance on a Nanodrop 2000c.

The chain couples TRBV13 to TRBJ2-1; the D segment could be TRBD2, given 5 matching bases. The sequence was collected from a man aged 18 to 29 in good health. Some clones in this sample may be carry-over from other donors' samples. Input material: naive CD8+ T cells from PBMCs. The cell subset or site label here, explained by the study, means: CD45RA+CCR7+. The CDR3 loop reads CASSAGRVENEQFF. The bases are TGTGCCAGCAGCGCTGGGCGGGTCGAAAATGAGCAGTTCTTC.